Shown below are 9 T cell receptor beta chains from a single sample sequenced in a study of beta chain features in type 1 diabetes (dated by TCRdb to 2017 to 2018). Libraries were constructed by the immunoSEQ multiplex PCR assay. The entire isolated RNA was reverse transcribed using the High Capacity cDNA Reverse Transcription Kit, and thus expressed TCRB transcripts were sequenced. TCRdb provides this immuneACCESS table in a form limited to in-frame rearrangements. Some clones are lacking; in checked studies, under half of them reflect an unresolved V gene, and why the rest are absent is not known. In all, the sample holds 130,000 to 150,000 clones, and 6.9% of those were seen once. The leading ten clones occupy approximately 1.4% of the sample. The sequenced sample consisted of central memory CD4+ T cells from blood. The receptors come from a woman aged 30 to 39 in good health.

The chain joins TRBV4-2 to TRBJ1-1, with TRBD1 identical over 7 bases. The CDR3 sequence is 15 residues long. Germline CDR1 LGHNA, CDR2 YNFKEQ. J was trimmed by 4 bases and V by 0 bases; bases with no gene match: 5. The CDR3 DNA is TGTGCCAGCAGCCAAGATGGGACAGCGACCACTGAAGCTTTCTTT. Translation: CASSQDGTATTEAFF.

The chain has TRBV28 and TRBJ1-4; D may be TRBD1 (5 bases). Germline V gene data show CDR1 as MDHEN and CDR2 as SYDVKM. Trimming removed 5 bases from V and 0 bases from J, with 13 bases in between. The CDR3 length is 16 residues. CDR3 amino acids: CASSPWGRTTNEKLFF. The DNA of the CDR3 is TGTGCCAGCAGTCCGTGGGGCCGGACAACTAATGAAAAACTGTTTTTT.

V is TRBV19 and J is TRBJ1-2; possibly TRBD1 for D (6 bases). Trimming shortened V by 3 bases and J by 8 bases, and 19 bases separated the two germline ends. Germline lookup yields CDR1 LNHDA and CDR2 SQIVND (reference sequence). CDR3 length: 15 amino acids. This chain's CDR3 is CASSMQAGGRHGYTF. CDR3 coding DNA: TGTGCCAGTAGTATGCAGGCGGGGGGGCGTCACGGCTACACCTTC. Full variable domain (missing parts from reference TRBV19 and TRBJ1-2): DGGITQSPKYLFRKEGQNVTLSCEQNLNHDAMYWYRQDPGQGLRLIYYSQIVNDFQKGDIAEGYSVSREKKESFPLTVTSAQKNPTAFYLCASSMQAGGRHGYTFGSGTRLTVV.

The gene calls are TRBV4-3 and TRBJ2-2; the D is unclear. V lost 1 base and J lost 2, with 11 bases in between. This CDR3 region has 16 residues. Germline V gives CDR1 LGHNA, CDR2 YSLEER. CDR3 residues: CASSQGRRHNTGELFF. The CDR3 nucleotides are TGCGCCAGCAGCCAAGGACGGCGGCACAACACCGGGGAGCTGTTTTTT.

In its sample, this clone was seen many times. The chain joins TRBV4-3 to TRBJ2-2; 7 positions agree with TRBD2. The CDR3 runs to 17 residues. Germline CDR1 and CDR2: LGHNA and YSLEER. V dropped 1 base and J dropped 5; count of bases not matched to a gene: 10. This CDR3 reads CASSQASAGVYTGELFF. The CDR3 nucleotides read TGCGCCAGCAGCCAAGCATCGGCGGGAGTTTATACCGGGGAGCTGTTTTTT.

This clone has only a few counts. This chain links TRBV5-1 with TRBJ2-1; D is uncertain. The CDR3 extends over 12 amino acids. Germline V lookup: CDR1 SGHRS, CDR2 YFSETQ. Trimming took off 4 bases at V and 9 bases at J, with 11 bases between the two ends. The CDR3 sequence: CASSPEFGEQFF. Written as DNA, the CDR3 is TGCGCCAGCAGCCCCGAGTTTGGTGAGCAGTTCTTC.

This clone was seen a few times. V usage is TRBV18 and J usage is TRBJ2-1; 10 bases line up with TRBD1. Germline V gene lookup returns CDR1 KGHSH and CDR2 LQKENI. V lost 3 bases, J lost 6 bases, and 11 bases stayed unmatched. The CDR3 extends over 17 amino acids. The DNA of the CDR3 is TGTGCCAGCTCACCCCAACGACGGGGACAGGGGAGCAATGAGCAGTTCTTC. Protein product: CASSPQRRGQGSNEQFF. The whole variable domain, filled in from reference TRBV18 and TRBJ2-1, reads NAGVMQNPRHLVRRRGQEARLRCSPMKGHSHVYWYRQLPEEGLKFMVYLQKENIIDESGMPKERFSAEFPKEGPSILRIQQVVRGDSAAYFCASSPQRRGQGSNEQFFGPGTRLTVL.

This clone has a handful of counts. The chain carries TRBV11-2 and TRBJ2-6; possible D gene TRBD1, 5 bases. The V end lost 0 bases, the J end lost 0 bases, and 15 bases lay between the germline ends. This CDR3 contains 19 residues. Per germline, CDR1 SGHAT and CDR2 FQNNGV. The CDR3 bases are TGTGCCAGCAGCTTAGATGGGGCCCTTCTTCTCTCTGGGGCCAACGTCCTGACTTTC. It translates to CASSLDGALLLSGANVLTF.

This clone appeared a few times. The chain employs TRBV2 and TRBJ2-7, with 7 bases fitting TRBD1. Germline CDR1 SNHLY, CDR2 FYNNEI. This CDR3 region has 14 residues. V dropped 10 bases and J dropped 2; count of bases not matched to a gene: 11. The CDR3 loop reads CATKQGTRTYEQYF. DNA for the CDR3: TGTGCCACAAAACAGGGGACCAGAACCTACGAGCAGTACTTC. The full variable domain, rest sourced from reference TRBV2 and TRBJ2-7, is EPEVTQTPSHQVTQMGQEVILRCVPISNHLYFYWYRQILGQKVEFLVSFYNNEISEKSEIFDDQFSVERPDGSNFTLKIRSTKLEDSAMYFCATKQGTRTYEQYFGPGTRLTVT.